The clone carrying this T cell receptor beta chain came up a few times. The germline V gene has CDR1 SGHRS and CDR2 YFSETQ. V lost 6 bases to trimming and J lost 2 bases; unmatched junction nucleotides: 8. The CDR3 sequence is 17 residues long. The sample originates from a study of human T cells and chemical hapten exposure. The overall study: While the approximately 25-week study was under way, patients received diphenylcyclopropenone on the scalp every week.

MiXCR was run by TCRdb on the RACE reads, yielding one entry per CDR3 protein. The repertoire holds just over 80,000 distinct CDR3 sequences, with roughly 10% as singletons. Stated time point: patch test 1, 2 weeks after DPC sensitization. Stated treatment: therapeutic diphenylcyclopropenone sensitization with weekly scalp DPC. Sequenced material: whole blood, taken in connection with sensitization to the hapten diphenylcyclopropenone (DPC). The chain carries TRBV5-1 and TRBJ2-6; 10 nucleotides align to TRBD1. This TCR came from a woman aged 45 to 65 with alopecia areata. Some clones in this sample may be carry-over from other donors' samples. The CDR3 region is CASTRRTGGTGANVLTF. CDR3 DNA sequence: TGCGCCAGCACCCGCCGGACAGGGGGGACTGGGGCCAACGTCCTGACTTTC.